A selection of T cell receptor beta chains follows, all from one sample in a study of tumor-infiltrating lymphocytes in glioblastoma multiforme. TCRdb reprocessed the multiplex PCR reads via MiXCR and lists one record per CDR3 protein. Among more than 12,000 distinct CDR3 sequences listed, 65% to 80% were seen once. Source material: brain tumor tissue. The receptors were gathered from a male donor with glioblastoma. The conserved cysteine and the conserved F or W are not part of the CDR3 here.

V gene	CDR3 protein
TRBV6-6	ASSYVETGELF
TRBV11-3	ASSLGGLSTDTQY
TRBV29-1	SVSRYRESPLH
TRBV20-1	IARDPGMGIRKAKNIQY
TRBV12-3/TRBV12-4	ASSLAGGNTEAF
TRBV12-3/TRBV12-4	ASSPREGIFDEQF
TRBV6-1	ASSRIGGSYEQY
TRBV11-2	ASSLTAGSYEQY
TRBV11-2	TSTPSFGQGPAVNTGELF
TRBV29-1	SVTTGGPYEQY
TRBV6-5	ASSYQGQGDYNEQF
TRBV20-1	SALSGLDTGELF
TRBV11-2	ASSWGYSQETQY
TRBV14	ASSQKTGYEKDTQY
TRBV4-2	ASSQEFSNQPQH
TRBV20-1	SATLPGGGTDTQY
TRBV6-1	ASKRLLGDRNTGELF
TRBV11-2	ASSLRGQGKETQY
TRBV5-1	ASSLDASGPYEQY
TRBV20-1	SAPLGGATTDTQY
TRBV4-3	ASSALKGREQY
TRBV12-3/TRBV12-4	ASSPQRQGPGGYT
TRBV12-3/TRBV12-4	ASSLVGGINKQF
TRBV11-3	ASSFGNSGANVLT
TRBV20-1	SARDPDRGFRKAKKIQY
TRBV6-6	ASSYYGLALSYEQY
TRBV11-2	ASSLVRSSGGSNTSELF
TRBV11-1	ASGGRGREQH
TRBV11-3	ASSMTGTDTGELF
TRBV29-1	SGGDRNEQY
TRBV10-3	AIRGSSGGRARGTQY
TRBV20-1	SAVTSGRPLGNEQF
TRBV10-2	ASSTPYEQY
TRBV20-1	SVAYRGEKLF
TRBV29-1	SVEIGAGDTRY
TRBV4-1	ASSQDTSPTGPNTEAF
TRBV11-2	ASSFRLGTEAF
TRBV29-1	SATRGEGQF
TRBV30	AWSWGVGGTEAL
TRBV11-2	ASSLDFPPSPGGGDEQF
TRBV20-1	SARELALLEQY
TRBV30	AWFSGTGGTEAF
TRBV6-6	ASSYQLETDTQY
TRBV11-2	DSSTLHLTGGPIRGQY
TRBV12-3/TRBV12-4	ASRQGYNTEAF
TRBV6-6	ASSPTRGCSSNEQF
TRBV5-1	AYYEQY
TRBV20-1	SDIRIGVYQETQY
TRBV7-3	ASSLTAGVRNEQF
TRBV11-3	SSSPSTGGWCEQY
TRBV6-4	ASSERAGVVVGLF
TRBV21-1	ASFSTGRETQY
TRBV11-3	ASSGCDGGSAEQY
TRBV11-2	ASSLDPMLQRRPAPA
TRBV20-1	SARKIESYEQY
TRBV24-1	ATSDPWRTGELV
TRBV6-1	ASTEADEAYNEQF
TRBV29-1	SVLTGAEAK
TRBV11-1	ASSPPAKGATEAF
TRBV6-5	ASSYQPGQAYEQY